One and the same sample provided the 26 T cell receptor beta chains below, sequenced in a study of cytomegalovirus exposure and HLA in healthy donors (TCRdb year 2017). The method behind the library was the immunoSEQ multiplex PCR assay. The multiplex PCR relied on a mix of 60 forward primers for TCR Vbeta segments and 13 reverse primers for TCR Jbeta segments. What TCRdb holds here is the immuneACCESS table cut down to in-frame rearrangements. Part of the clones is not present; checked against another copy, under half of the missing clones reflect an unresolved V gene, and the others are unexplained. The sample contains about 200,000 clones, around 80% of them found a single time. Of the sample, about 6.1% is held by the ten largest clones. The sample comprised PBMCs. Source of these receptors: a man between 40 and 49 years old in good health and CMV-seropositive.

The gene calls are TRBV18 and TRBJ2-4; 13 bases map to TRBD2. The CDR3 has 18 residues. Germline CDR1 KGHSH, CDR2 LQKENI. The V segment lost 3 bases and the J segment 5 bases; nucleotides outside the gene matches: 10. The DNA for the CDR3 is TGTGCCAGCTCACCGAGGTCCGGGACTAGCGGGATCCAAAACATTCAGTACTTC. It codes for CASSPRSGTSGIQNIQYF.

The chain employs TRBV5-1 and TRBJ1-2; perhaps TRBD1 as D (6 bases). The CDR3 spans 16 residues. Looked up from germline, CDR1 is SGHRS and CDR2 is YFSETQ. With 5 bases removed from V and 0 bases from J, the gap between germline ends came to 17 bases. The CDR3 sequence is CASRTLFGTTNYGYTF. The CDR3 bases are TGCGCCAGCAGGACCCTGTTCGGGACAACTAACTATGGCTACACCTTC.

This chain uses TRBV18 with TRBJ2-7; 11 bases fit TRBD2. J was trimmed by 3 bases and V by 6 bases; bases with no gene match: 4. Germline assignment: CDR1 KGHSH and CDR2 LQKENI. The CDR3 length is 14 residues. The DNA for the CDR3 is TGTGCCAGCTCGCCGGGACTAGCGGTCTACGAGCAGTACTTC. Its protein product is CASSPGLAVYEQYF.

This sequence joins TRBV25-1 and TRBJ2-1; 11 nucleotides match TRBD2. The CDR3 loop spans 18 amino acids. J gave up 1 base and V 0 bases, and 5 bases lay outside the gene matches. CDR1 and CDR2 (germline): MGHDK, SYGVNS. The CDR3 DNA reads as TGTGCCAGCAGTGAATATAGGGGACTAGCGGTTTCCTACAATGAGCAGTTCTTC. Its protein product is CASSEYRGLAVSYNEQFF.

The chain employs TRBV7-8 and TRBJ1-5; no reliable D call. Looked up from germline, CDR1 is SGHVS and CDR2 is FQNEAQ. Between the trimmed V and J ends, which lost 2 bases and 6 bases, there was a span of 14 bases. The CDR3 covers 15 residues. CDR3 sequence: CASSLQEESGQPQHF. The CDR3 DNA is TGTGCCAGCAGCTTACAGGAGGAATCCGGTCAGCCCCAGCATTTT.

The chain combines TRBV20-1 with TRBJ2-7; a weak D match, TRBD1 (5 bases). CDR3 length equals 11 residues. The germline CDR1 and CDR2 sequences are DFQATT and SNEGSKA (reference sequence). V was cut by 5 bases and J by 2 bases, with 7 bases left in between. In nucleotides, the CDR3 is TGCAGTGCTGCGGACACCTACGAGCAGTACTTC. This codes for CSAADTYEQYF.

The chain recombines TRBV7-9 with TRBJ2-3, with 8 bases identical to TRBD1. Germline CDR1 and CDR2: SEHNR and FQNEAQ (reference sequence). This CDR3 spans 17 amino acids. V lost 3 bases to trimming and J lost 4 bases; unmatched junction nucleotides: 12. The CDR3 reads CASSFPYRGAVADTQYF. CDR3 nucleotide sequence: TGTGCCAGCAGCTTCCCCTACAGGGGGGCGGTGGCAGATACGCAGTATTTT. The whole variable domain, filled in from reference TRBV7-9 and TRBJ2-3, reads DTGVSQNPRHKITKRGQNVTFRCDPISEHNRLYWYRQTLGQGPEFLTYFQNEAQLEKSRLLSDRFSAERPKGSFSTLEIQRTEQGDSAMYLCASSFPYRGAVADTQYFGPGTRLTVL.

The CDR3 protein is CASGLVAEAFF. CDR3 DNA: TGTGCTAGTGGTTTGGTCGCTGAAGCTTTCTTT. The rearrangement uses TRBV12-5 and TRBJ1-1; D is unresolved. The CDR3 has 11 amino acids. Germline V gene lookup returns CDR1 LGHNT and CDR2 FRNRAP. Trimming took 0 bases from V and 6 from J, leaving 2 bases between them.

This chain connects TRBV6-6 to TRBJ1-5, with D maybe TRBD1 (6 bases). The germline V gene has CDR1 MNHNY and CDR2 SVGAGI (reference sequence). The CDR3 covers 15 residues. V dropped 5 bases and J dropped 3 bases, with 14 bases sitting between them. CDR3 nucleotide sequence: TGTGCCAGCAGTCCCAGGGGTTCTAACAATCAGCCCCAGCATTTT. Translated: CASSPRGSNNQPQHF.

The rearrangement links TRBV15 to TRBJ2-7; tentative D call: TRBD2 (6 bases). CDR3 length: 15 amino acids. The V and J ends lost 0 bases and 3 bases respectively, with 12 bases between them. Germline V gene lookup returns CDR1 LNHNV and CDR2 YYDKDF (reference sequence). The CDR3 reads CATSRDNGRSYEQYF. The DNA of the CDR3 is TGTGCCACCAGCAGAGATAACGGGAGAAGCTACGAGCAGTACTTC.

This rearrangement joins TRBV13 to TRBJ1-2, with 9 bases lining up with TRBD1. The CDR3 is 17 amino acids. Germline CDR1 is PRHDT and CDR2 is FYEKMQ (reference sequence). The ends lost 3 bases at V and 5 bases at J; junction bases unmatched: 13. CDR3 sequence: CASSFQLRDRDNYGYTF. CDR3 DNA sequence: TGTGCCAGCAGCTTCCAACTCCGGGACAGGGACAATTATGGCTACACCTTC.

The V and J genes are TRBV5-1 and TRBJ2-1, with 8 bases fitting TRBD2. Germline CDR1 reads SGHRS; CDR2 reads YFSETQ. The CDR3 is made up of 14 amino acids. Unmatched junction bases numbered 6, after V lost 0 bases and J lost 10 bases. CDR3 nucleotide sequence: TGCGCCAGCAGCTTGGGGGCGGGAGGTGGCGAGCAGTTCTTC. It specifies CASSLGAGGGEQFF.

This rearrangement joins TRBV30 to TRBJ1-3; D gene uncertain. Germline lookup yields CDR1 GTSNPN and CDR2 SVGIG (reference sequence). V lost 4 bases and J 1 base, leaving 11 bases between the germline ends. CDR3 length equals 14 residues. DNA for the CDR3: TGTGCCTGGAAGCGACCCGGATCTGGAAACACCATATATTTT. Protein: CAWKRPGSGNTIYF.

The gene calls are TRBV5-1 and TRBJ2-1; D is perhaps TRBD2 (6 bases). Germline assignment: CDR1 SGHRS and CDR2 YFSETQ. The CDR3 is made up of 17 amino acids. V was trimmed by 0 bases and J by 0 bases, leaving 13 bases between them. The CDR3 bases are TGCGCCAGCAGCTTGGCTAGCGCATCGAGCTCCTACAATGAGCAGTTCTTC. Amino acids: CASSLASASSSYNEQFF.

This clone was detected a few times. The chain combines TRBV6-6 with TRBJ1-5, with a tentative D call TRBD1 (6 bases). The CDR3 extends over 15 amino acids. Germline-derived CDR1 and CDR2 are MNHNY and SVGAGI (reference sequence). V lost 3 bases and J lost 3, with 12 bases in between. CDR3 sequence: CASSYDRNSNQPQHF. CDR3 nucleotide sequence: TGTGCCAGCAGTTATGACAGGAACTCCAATCAGCCCCAGCATTTT.

The chain has TRBV4-1 and TRBJ2-7; D is perhaps TRBD2 (5 bases). Trimming pared 1 base from V and 0 bases from J, leaving 10 bases between. This CDR3 has 15 amino acids. Germline V gene lookup returns CDR1 MGHRA and CDR2 YSYEKL. Here the CDR3 reads CASSQGDTSSYEQYF. CDR3 bases: TGCGCCAGCAGCCAAGGCGACACTAGCTCCTACGAGCAGTACTTC.

V usage is TRBV7-3 and J usage is TRBJ2-3; tentatively, D is TRBD2 (6 bases). Germline lookup yields CDR1 SGHTA and CDR2 FQGTGA. CDR3 length: 15 amino acids. Trimming stripped 5 bases from V and 2 bases from J, with 14 bases between. The CDR3 is CASSAGTSLTDTQYF. In DNA, the CDR3 is TGTGCCAGCAGCGCGGGGACTTCCCTCACAGATACGCAGTATTTT.

This clone was recorded a few times. V is TRBV7-3 and J is TRBJ2-1, with TRBD2 identical over 10 bases. Germline assignment: CDR1 SGHTA and CDR2 FQGTGA. The CDR3 consists of 16 residues. V lost 2 bases and J lost 6; bases outside the gene matches: 7. The DNA for the CDR3 is TGTGCCAGCAGCTTACTAGCGGGAGCGAATTCCAATGAGCAGTTCTTC. Its translation: CASSLLAGANSNEQFF. Looking up the rest from reference TRBV7-3 and TRBJ2-1 gives the full variable domain: GAGVSQTPSNKVTEKGKYVELRCDPISGHTALYWYRQSLGQGPEFLIYFQGTGAADDSGLPNDRFFAVRPEGSVSTLKIQRTERGDSAVYLCASSLLAGANSNEQFFGPGTRLTVL.

The chain combines TRBV6-6 with TRBJ1-3; TRBD1 matches at 8 bases. Germline values: CDR1 MNHNY, CDR2 SVGAGI (reference sequence). The CDR3 has 16 residues. V was pared by 5 bases and J by 7 bases, with 13 bases of the junction left unmatched. The CDR3 region has the DNA TGTGCCAGCAGTCCGGGACAGGAACTGCGGGGGAACACCATATATTTT. This encodes CASSPGQELRGNTIYF.

This chain uses TRBV5-1 with TRBJ1-6, with D unresolved. Germline loops: CDR1 SGHRS, CDR2 YFSETQ. V shed 4 bases and J shed 0 bases, with 14 bases lying between them. The CDR3 has 17 residues. The CDR3 loop reads CASSGSPPSSYNSPLHF. The CDR3 DNA sequence: TGCGCCAGCAGCGGTTCCCCTCCCAGCTCCTATAATTCACCCCTCCACTTT.

CDR3 amino acids: CASSLRSGSGANVLTF. CDR3 DNA: TGTGCCAGCAGCTTAAGGTCGGGCTCTGGGGCCAACGTCCTGACTTTC. The chain carries TRBV7-3 and TRBJ2-6; D is uncertain. Per the germline V gene, CDR1 is SGHTA and CDR2 is FQGTGA. The CDR3 spans 16 residues. V was clipped by 1 base and J by 0 bases, with 7 bases between them. Variable domain in full (rest from reference TRBV7-3 and TRBJ2-6): GAGVSQTPSNKVTEKGKYVELRCDPISGHTALYWYRQSLGQGPEFLIYFQGTGAADDSGLPNDRFFAVRPEGSVSTLKIQRTERGDSAVYLCASSLRSGSGANVLTFGAGSRLTVL.

This chain connects TRBV15 to TRBJ2-2; tentatively, D is TRBD1 (6 bases). The V end was cut by 5 bases, the J end by 6 bases, with 13 bases between. This CDR3 is built from 14 residues. Looked up from germline, CDR1 is LNHNV and CDR2 is YYDKDF (reference sequence). The DNA of the CDR3 is TGTGCCACCAGCGGGAAACAGGGATCCGGGGAGCTGTTTTTT. Protein: CATSGKQGSGELFF. Full variable domain (remainder filled in from reference TRBV15 and TRBJ2-2): DAMVIQNPRYQVTQFGKPVTLSCSQTLNHNVMYWYQQKSSQAPKLLFHYYDKDFNNEADTPDNFQSRRPNTSFCFLDIRSPGLGDTAMYLCATSGKQGSGELFFGEGSRLTVL.

The CDR3 reads CASSLARNTGELFF. The CDR3 DNA is TGTGCCAGCAGTTTAGCTAGGAACACCGGGGAGCTGTTTTTT. The chain is built from TRBV27 and TRBJ2-2; no definite D call. The CDR3 is made up of 14 amino acids. V lost 2 bases to trimming and J lost 1 base, with 5 bases between them. Per the germline V gene, CDR1 is MNHEY and CDR2 is SMNVEV (reference sequence).

The chain employs TRBV11-2 and TRBJ2-5, with 8 positions matching TRBD1. The CDR3 has 14 residues. The ends lost 5 bases at V and 1 base at J; junction bases unmatched: 3. Germline loops: CDR1 SGHAT, CDR2 FQNNGV. The CDR3 protein is CASSQGTGQETQYF. The CDR3, as DNA: TGTGCCAGCAGCCAAGGGACAGGCCAAGAGACCCAGTACTTC.

J is TRBJ2-2 and V is TRBV6-6; 7 bases are shared with TRBD1. Trimming at V came to 2 bases and at J to 8 bases, leaving 5 bases not matched to a gene. Looked up from germline, CDR1 is MNHNY and CDR2 is SVGAGI (reference sequence). The CDR3 contains 14 residues. As DNA, the CDR3 is TGTGCCAGCAGTTACGGACAGGTCAGAGGGGAGCTGTTTTTT. Amino acid sequence: CASSYGQVRGELFF.

The V gene is TRBV7-8, the J gene TRBJ1-2; D is ambiguous. CDR3 size: 15 residues. V lost 0 bases to trimming and J lost 8 bases, with 16 bases between them. The V gene's germline CDR1 is SGHVS and CDR2 FQNEAQ. CDR3 nucleotide sequence: TGTGCCAGCAGCTTAGCGCGTCGGGAAGGGAGGGGCTACACCTTC. As protein: CASSLARREGRGYTF.